This entry lists 28 T cell receptor beta chains sequenced from one sample in a study of CD8+ T cells in alopecia areata. Following extraction, RNA underwent reverse transcription to cDNA, which served as the sequencing template. Clones were sequenced by immunoSEQ multiplex PCR, and TCRdb holds only the in-frame ones, with some missing. This sample has 150,000 or so clones; about 51% occur once, and the top ten carry around 19%. Here the sequenced sample was CD8+ T cells sorted from blood, taken at week 0. These receptors were obtained from a human donor with alopecia areata.

This clone has only a few counts. This rearrangement joins TRBV7-9 to TRBJ2-1; D is unclear. This CDR3 has 12 residues. V was cut by 0 bases and J by 9 bases, with 6 bases left in between. The germline V gene encodes CDR1 SEHNR and CDR2 FQNEAQ (reference sequence). Here the CDR3 reads CASSLAGIEQFF. CDR3 DNA sequence: TGTGCCAGCAGCTTAGCAGGGATTGAGCAGTTCTTC.

The CDR3 DNA reads as TGCAGCGTTGAAGGTGCTAGCGGGGGGTACGAGCAGTACTTC. This translates into CSVEGASGGYEQYF. The chain employs TRBV29-1 and TRBJ2-7; 11 bases line up with TRBD2. In germline, CDR1 is SQVTM, CDR2 ANQGSEA. This CDR3 spans 14 amino acids. V gave up 1 base and J gave up 4 bases; unmatched junction bases: 3.

This clone appeared a few times. This rearrangement joins TRBV11-1 to TRBJ2-3; TRBD1 matches at 11 bases. CDR3 length: 15 residues. With 6 bases clipped from V and 3 bases from J, the junction kept 5 bases outside the gene matches. The germline gives CDR1 SGHAT, CDR2 FQDESV (reference sequence). CDR3 region: CASRSDRGRTDTQYF. The CDR3 nucleotides read TGTGCCAGCAGGTCGGACAGGGGGCGGACAGATACGCAGTATTTT.

The rearrangement joins TRBV10-1 to TRBJ2-7; D gene ambiguous. With 5 bases removed from V and 2 bases from J, the gap between germline ends came to 10 bases. Per germline, CDR1 WNHNN and CDR2 SYGVQD (reference sequence). The CDR3 totals 13 residues. The chain's CDR3 is CASSPDGAYEQYF. CDR3 coding DNA: TGCGCCAGCAGTCCGGACGGAGCCTACGAGCAGTACTTC.

The chain is built from TRBV29-1 and TRBJ1-2; unclear D gene. The CDR3 consists of 12 residues. V was trimmed by 3 bases and J by 6 bases, leaving 11 bases between them. Germline lookup yields CDR1 SQVTM and CDR2 ANQGSEA. The CDR3 nucleotides are TGCAGCGTTGAGTTCGGCCTAGATGGCTACACCTTC. Residues: CSVEFGLDGYTF.

This clone was counted a few times. This chain joins TRBV15 and TRBJ2-7; D gene ambiguous. This CDR3 spans 14 amino acids. Germline-derived CDR1 and CDR2 are LNHNV and YYDKDF (reference sequence). V was clipped by 1 base and J by 1 base, with 8 bases between them. The CDR3 is CATSRAESSYEQYF. For the CDR3, the DNA is TGTGCCACCAGCAGAGCGGAGTCTTCCTACGAGCAGTACTTC.

The chain carries TRBV5-6 and TRBJ2-7; 7 bases fit TRBD1. Germline CDR1 is SGHDT and CDR2 is YYEEEE. CDR3 length: 13 residues. With 4 bases clipped from V and 5 bases from J, the junction kept 6 bases outside the gene matches. CDR3 protein: CASSPPTGHEQYF. The CDR3, as DNA: TGTGCCAGCAGCCCACCGACAGGGCACGAGCAGTACTTC.

V and J are TRBV7-4 and TRBJ2-7; 9 nucleotides match TRBD1. CDR1 and CDR2 (germline): SGHVT, SQSDAQ. The ends lost 1 base at V and 5 bases at J; junction bases unmatched: 6. The CDR3 totals 15 residues. The CDR3 DNA reads TGTGCCAGCAGCTTAGACCGGGACAGGGAACACGAGCAGTACTTC. This encodes CASSLDRDREHEQYF.

The chain uses TRBV7-8 and TRBJ1-2; D is possibly TRBD1 (6 bases). Germline loops: CDR1 SGHVS, CDR2 FQNEAQ. The CDR3 length is 13 residues. V lost 4 bases, J lost 4 bases, and 10 bases lay in between. The CDR3 DNA reads as TGTGCCAGCAGCTCCAGGGGCACCTATGGCTACACCTTC. Its protein product is CASSSRGTYGYTF. The full variable domain, completed using reference TRBV7-8 and TRBJ1-2, is GAGVSQSPRYKVAKRGQDVALRCDPISGHVSLFWYQQALGQGPEFLTYFQNEAQLDKSGLPSDRFFAERPEGSVSTLKIQRTQQEDSAVYLCASSSRGTYGYTFGSGTRLTVV.

This CDR3 reads CASHTGGTEAFF. In DNA form, the CDR3 reads TGTGCCAGCCATACAGGGGGCACTGAAGCTTTCTTT. The rearrangement uses TRBV2 and TRBJ1-1; TRBD1 matches 8 bases. This CDR3 contains 12 residues. Trimming cost V 8 bases and J 4 bases; bases outside gene matches: 3. Germline CDR1 and CDR2: SNHLY and FYNNEI.

This sequence joins TRBV29-1 and TRBJ2-3, with D uncertain. The germline V gene encodes CDR1 SQVTM and CDR2 ANQGSEA. The CDR3 length is 12 residues. V was cut by 1 base and J by 3 bases, with 5 bases left in between. Here the CDR3 DNA reads TGCAGCGTTGAAGGGGTAACAGATACGCAGTATTTT. Translation: CSVEGVTDTQYF.

This clone was observed a few times. This chain uses TRBV28 with TRBJ2-7; 8 bases are a match to TRBD1. This CDR3 comprises 12 residues. Germline CDR1 is MDHEN and CDR2 is SYDVKM. With V trimmed by 11 bases and J by 6 bases, 9 bases remained unmatched. CDR3 amino acids: CAGQQGTGEQYF. As DNA, the CDR3 is TGTGCCGGACAACAGGGGACAGGCGAGCAGTACTTC.

This chain connects TRBV29-1 to TRBJ2-5; the D call may be TRBD1 or TRBD2 (6 bases each). The J call may be wrong; the DNA end is better matched by TRBJ2-7. The CDR3 has 13 amino acids. Germline V gene lookup returns CDR1 SQVTM and CDR2 ANQGSEA. CDR3 nucleotide sequence: TGCAGCGTGGACGGGGGCAGCTCCTACGAGCAGTACTTC. This gives the protein CSVDGGSSYEQYF.

The chain carries TRBV29-1 and TRBJ1-4; 8 bases align to TRBD1. Trimming took 2 bases from V and 3 from J; bases not matched to a gene: 2. Germline V lookup: CDR1 SQVTM, CDR2 ANQGSEA. The CDR3 runs 14 residues. Here the CDR3 reads CSVETGQANEKLFF. The CDR3 coding sequence is TGCAGCGTTGAAACGGGACAGGCTAATGAAAAACTGTTTTTT.

The chain uses TRBV29-1 and TRBJ2-1, with TRBD1 matching 8 bases. The CDR3 is made up of 14 amino acids. With V trimmed by 4 bases and J by 2 bases, 4 bases remained unmatched. Per the germline V gene, CDR1 is SQVTM and CDR2 is ANQGSEA. CDR3 in DNA: TGCAGCGTTGGTAACAGGGGGGCCTACAATGAGCAGTTCTTC. As protein: CSVGNRGAYNEQFF.

The chain couples TRBV6-5 to TRBJ1-2; unclear D gene. Trimming took 8 bases from V and 0 from J, leaving 16 bases between them. The V gene's germline CDR1 is MNHEY and CDR2 SVGAGI. There are 15 residues in the CDR3. CDR3 in amino acids: CASSDLSSANYGYTF. CDR3 coding DNA: TGTGCCAGCTCCGACCTAAGCTCAGCTAACTATGGCTACACCTTC.

V and J are TRBV14 and TRBJ2-2, with TRBD1 matching 8 bases. Trimming at V came to 4 bases and at J to 3 bases, leaving 7 bases not matched to a gene. Germline lookup yields CDR1 SGHDN and CDR2 FVKESK. The length of the CDR3 is 16 residues. CDR3 bases: TGTGCCAGCAGCCCGGACAGGGTGTATGACACCGGGGAGCTGTTTTTT. This gives the protein CASSPDRVYDTGELFF. Together with reference TRBV14 and TRBJ2-2, the CDR3 gives the full variable domain: EAGVTQFPSHSVIEKGQTVTLRCDPISGHDNLYWYRRVMGKEIKFLLHFVKESKQDESGMPNNRFLAERTGGTYSTLKVQPAELEDSGVYFCASSPDRVYDTGELFFGEGSRLTVL.

The chain uses TRBV2 and TRBJ1-1; D gene unclear. This CDR3 is 14 amino acids long. Per the germline V gene, CDR1 is SNHLY and CDR2 is FYNNEI. V lost 1 base, J lost 1 base, and 7 bases lay in between. CDR3 in amino acids: CASSEGFKNTEAFF. The DNA of the CDR3 is TGTGCCAGCAGTGAAGGGTTCAAGAACACTGAAGCTTTCTTT.

This clone was seen only a few times. V usage is TRBV29-1 and J usage is TRBJ2-3, with a tentative D call TRBD1 (7 bases). CDR1 SQVTM and CDR2 ANQGSEA come from the germline V gene. V lost 4 bases, J lost 0 bases, and 14 bases lay in between. The CDR3 has 15 residues. This CDR3 is CSVGQGGSSTDTQYF. The CDR3 coding sequence is TGCAGCGTTGGGCAGGGGGGATCTAGCACAGATACGCAGTATTTT.

V and J are TRBV29-1 and TRBJ1-1; D remains unclear. Trimming pared 7 bases from V and 2 bases from J, leaving 14 bases between. CDR1 and CDR2 (germline): SQVTM, ANQGSEA. The CDR3 loop spans 13 amino acids. The CDR3 DNA sequence: TGCAGCGCCGGGTGGGTCACCAACACTGAAGCTTTCTTT. Residues: CSAGWVTNTEAFF.

The rearrangement joins TRBV7-9 to TRBJ2-3; D call uncertain. Germline assignment: CDR1 SEHNR and CDR2 FQNEAQ (reference sequence). V gave up 5 bases and J gave up 4 bases, with 7 bases separating them. The CDR3 contains 12 residues. CDR3 protein: CASSRGADTQYF. CDR3 DNA sequence: TGTGCCAGCAGCCGAGGAGCAGATACGCAGTATTTT. The full variable domain, with the rest looked up from reference TRBV7-9 and TRBJ2-3, is DTGVSQNPRHKITKRGQNVTFRCDPISEHNRLYWYRQTLGQGPEFLTYFQNEAQLEKSRLLSDRFSAERPKGSFSTLEIQRTEQGDSAMYLCASSRGADTQYFGPGTRLTVL.

This clone has a handful of counts. This chain joins TRBV27 and TRBJ2-3; D perhaps matches TRBD1 (6 bases). This CDR3 spans 14 amino acids. The V gene lost 5 bases and the J gene lost 4 bases, with 13 bases spanning the gap. Germline loops: CDR1 MNHEY, CDR2 SMNVEV (reference sequence). The CDR3 is CASSQRTVSDTQYF. CDR3 DNA: TGTGCCAGCAGTCAAAGGACAGTGTCAGATACGCAGTATTTT.

The chain links TRBV30 to TRBJ2-1, with D hard to call. Germline loops: CDR1 GTSNPN, CDR2 SVGIG (reference sequence). Trimming stripped 6 bases from V and 2 bases from J, with 2 bases between. This CDR3 contains 10 residues. The CDR3 DNA follows: TGTGCCTGCACCTACAATGAGCAGTTCTTC. Encoded protein: CACTYNEQFF.

This clone was seen once. The gene calls are TRBV29-1 and TRBJ1-2; D may be TRBD1 (6 bases). Germline CDR1 is SQVTM and CDR2 is ANQGSEA. The CDR3 is 12 residues long. Trimming took 5 bases from V and 6 from J, leaving 13 bases between them. The CDR3 DNA follows: TGCAGCGTTCCCGGGGGCGCTGATGGCTACACCTTC. It encodes CSVPGGADGYTF. The full variable domain, its missing parts supplied by reference TRBV29-1 and TRBJ1-2, is SAVISQKPSRDICQRGTSLTIQCQVDSQVTMMFWYRQQPGQSLTLIATANQGSEATYESGFVIDKFPISRPNLTFSTLTVSNMSPEDSSIYLCSVPGGADGYTFGSGTRLTVV.

This sequence joins TRBV30 and TRBJ1-6, with 7 bases aligning to TRBD1. Germline-derived CDR1 and CDR2 are GTSNPN and SVGIG (reference sequence). The junction had 6 bases not matched to a gene; V was cut back by 1 base and J by 12 bases. This CDR3 is 13 amino acids long. CDR3 sequence (DNA): TGTGCCTGGAGTGACAGGGGAGAGGAACCCCTCCACTTT. It yields the protein CAWSDRGEEPLHF.

The chain combines TRBV7-2 with TRBJ1-4, with D unresolved. In germline, CDR1 is SGHTA, CDR2 FQGNSA. The CDR3 totals 15 residues. V lost 5 bases and J lost 6, with 16 bases in between. CDR3 residues: CASSLIESEDEKLFF. Written as DNA, the CDR3 is TGTGCCAGCAGCCTGATCGAGTCAGAGGATGAAAAACTGTTTTTT.

This clone was recorded a few times. This sequence joins TRBV14 and TRBJ2-1; D gene ambiguous. Deletions cut 3 bases from V and 2 bases from J, with 5 bases between. The CDR3 has 13 amino acids. The germline V gene has CDR1 SGHDN and CDR2 FVKESK. In nucleotides, the CDR3 is TGTGCCAGCAGCCAGGAAGCCTACAATGAGCAGTTCTTC. It encodes CASSQEAYNEQFF.

CDR3 loop: CASSVDVSQGSTGELFF. The DNA for the CDR3 is TGTGCCAGCAGCGTAGATGTTAGTCAGGGTAGCACCGGGGAGCTGTTTTTT. The rearrangement links TRBV9 to TRBJ2-2, with D tentatively TRBD1 (5 bases). Germline V lookup: CDR1 SGDLS, CDR2 YYNGEE. There are 17 residues in the CDR3. V was pared by 0 bases and J by 4 bases, with 16 bases between.